This TCR beta chain was found in a study of cytomegalovirus exposure and HLA in healthy donors. The primer mix had 60 Vbeta and 13 Jbeta primers. Generated by immunoSEQ multiplex PCR, the TCRdb table keeps only in-frame clones and is missing some. The specimen's table records around 50,000 clones. The sequenced material came from PBMCs. The receptor's source is a female donor in good health and CMV-seronegative.

In DNA, the CDR3 is TGTGCCAGCAGCTTACCTCTAGGTGGAGAGACCCAGTACTTC. It translates to CASSLPLGGETQYF. This rearrangement joins TRBV11-2 to TRBJ2-5; no clear D. The CDR3 spans 14 residues. Germline V gene sequence: CDR1 SGHAT, CDR2 FQNNGV. V lost 2 bases and J 4 bases, leaving 11 bases between the germline ends. Based on the CDR3 plus reference TRBV11-2 and TRBJ2-5, the full variable domain is EAGVAQSPRYKIIEKRQSVAFWCNPISGHATLYWYQQILGQGPKLLIQFQNNGVVDDSQLPKDRFSAERLKGVDSTLKIQPAKLEDSAVYLCASSLPLGGETQYFGPGTRLLVL.